This TCR beta chain originates from a study of shared clonotypes between healthy human individuals. Sequencing was performed with immunoSEQ multiplex PCR; in TCRdb, only in-frame clones are kept and a portion is missing. The sample holds 650,000 to 800,000 clones, roughly two thirds seen once. CDR1 and CDR2 (germline): MNHEY, SVGAGI. This CDR3 has 13 residues. Trimming left V 7 bases short and J 2 bases short, with 12 bases between. The sequence was collected from a woman under 40 in good health. The sequenced sample was memory CD4+ T cells sorted from blood. Subset meaning: CD45RA-negative fraction. V and J are TRBV6-5 and TRBJ2-7; TRBD2 might be the D (6 bases). CDR3 residues: CASTKGLAYEQYF. The CDR3 nucleotides are TGTGCCAGCACCAAGGGACTTGCCTACGAGCAGTACTTC.